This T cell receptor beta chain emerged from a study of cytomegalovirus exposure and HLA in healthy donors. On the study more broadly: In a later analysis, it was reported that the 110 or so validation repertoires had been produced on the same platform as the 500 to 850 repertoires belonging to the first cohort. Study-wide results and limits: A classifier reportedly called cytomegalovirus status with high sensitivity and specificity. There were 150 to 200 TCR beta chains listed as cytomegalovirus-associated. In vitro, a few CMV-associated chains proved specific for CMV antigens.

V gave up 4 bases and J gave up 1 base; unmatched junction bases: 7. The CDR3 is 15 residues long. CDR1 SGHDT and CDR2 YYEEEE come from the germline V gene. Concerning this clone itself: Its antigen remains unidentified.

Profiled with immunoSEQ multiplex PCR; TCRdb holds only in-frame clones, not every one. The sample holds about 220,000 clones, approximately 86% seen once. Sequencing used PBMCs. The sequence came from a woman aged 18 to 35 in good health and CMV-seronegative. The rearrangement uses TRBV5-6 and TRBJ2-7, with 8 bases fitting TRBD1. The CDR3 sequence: CASSTGTGGSYEQYF. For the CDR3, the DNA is TGTGCCAGCAGCACGGGGACAGGAGGGTCCTACGAGCAGTACTTC.